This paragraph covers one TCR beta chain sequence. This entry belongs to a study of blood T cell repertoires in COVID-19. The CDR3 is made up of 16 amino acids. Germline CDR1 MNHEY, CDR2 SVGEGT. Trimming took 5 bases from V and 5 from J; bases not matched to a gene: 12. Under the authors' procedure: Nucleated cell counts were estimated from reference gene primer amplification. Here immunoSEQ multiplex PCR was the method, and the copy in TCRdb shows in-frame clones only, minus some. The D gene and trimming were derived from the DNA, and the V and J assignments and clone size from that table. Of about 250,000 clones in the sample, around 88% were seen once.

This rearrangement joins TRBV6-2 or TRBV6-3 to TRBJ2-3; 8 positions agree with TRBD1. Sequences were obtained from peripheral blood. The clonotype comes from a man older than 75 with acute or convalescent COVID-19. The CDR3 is CASSPPGAGQVDTQYF. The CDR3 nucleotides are TGTGCCAGCAGTCCCCCGGGGGCGGGACAGGTAGATACGCAGTATTTT.